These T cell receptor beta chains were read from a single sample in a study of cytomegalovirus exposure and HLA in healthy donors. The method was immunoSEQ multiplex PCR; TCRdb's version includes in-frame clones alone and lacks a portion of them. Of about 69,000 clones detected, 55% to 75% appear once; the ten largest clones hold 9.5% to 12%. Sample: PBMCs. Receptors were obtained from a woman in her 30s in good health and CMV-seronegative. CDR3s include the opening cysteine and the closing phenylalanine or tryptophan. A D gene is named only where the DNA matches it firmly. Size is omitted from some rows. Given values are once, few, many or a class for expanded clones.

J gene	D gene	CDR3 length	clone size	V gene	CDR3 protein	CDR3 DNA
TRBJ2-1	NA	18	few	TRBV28	CASSSTKVRGTAYNEQFF	TGTGCCAGCAGTTCCACAAAGGTTAGGGGAACAGCATACAATGAGCAGTTCTTC
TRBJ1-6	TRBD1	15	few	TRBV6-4	CASSDRGTGNSPLHF	TGTGCCAGCAGTGACAGAGGGACAGGGAACTCACCCCTCCACTTT
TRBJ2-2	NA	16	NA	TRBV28	CASSPLGEPNTGELFF	TGTGCCAGCAGTCCCCTAGGGGAACCGAACACCGGGGAGCTGTTTTTT
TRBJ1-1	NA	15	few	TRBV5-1	CASSGTGNLGTEAFF	TGCGCCAGCTCCGGAACAGGGAATTTGGGCACTGAAGCTTTCTTT
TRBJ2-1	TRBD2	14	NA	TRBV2	CASSEPTSINEQFF	TGTGCCAGCAGTGAACCGACTAGCATCAATGAGCAGTTCTTC
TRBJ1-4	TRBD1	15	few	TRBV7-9	CASSPLTGKSEKLFF	TGTGCCAGCAGCCCCCTGACAGGGAAAAGTGAAAAACTGTTTTTT
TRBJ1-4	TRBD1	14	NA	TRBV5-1	CASSAGTENEKLFF	TGCGCCAGCAGCGCCGGGACAGAGAATGAAAAACTGTTTTTT
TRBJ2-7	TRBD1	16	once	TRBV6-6	CASHRDSELGSYEQYF	TGTGCCAGCCACCGGGACAGTGAACTAGGCTCCTACGAGCAGTACTTC
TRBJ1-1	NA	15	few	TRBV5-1	CASSPEGQGYTEAFF	TGCGCCAGCAGCCCAGAAGGGCAGGGGTACACTGAAGCTTTCTTT
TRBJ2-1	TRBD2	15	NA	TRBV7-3	CASSLAGTSYNEQFF	TGTGCCAGCAGCTTAGCCGGGACTAGCTACAATGAGCAGTTCTTC
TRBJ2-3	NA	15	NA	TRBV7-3	CASNVMGAPTDTQYF	TGTGCCAGCAACGTCATGGGGGCCCCCACAGATACGCAGTATTTT
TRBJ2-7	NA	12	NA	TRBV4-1	CASSHIGNEQYF	TGCGCCAGCAGCCACATCGGTAACGAGCAGTACTTC
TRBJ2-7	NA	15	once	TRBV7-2	CASSLGGSFLYEQYF	TGTGCCAGCAGCTTAGGTGGCTCGTTTTTGTACGAGCAGTACTTC
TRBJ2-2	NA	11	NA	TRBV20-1	CSAVDLSGLFF	TGCAGTGCGGTCGATCTGTCAGGGCTGTTTTTT
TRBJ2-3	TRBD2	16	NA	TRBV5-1	CASSLALAASTDTQYF	TGCGCCAGCAGCCTCGCCCTAGCGGCTAGCACAGATACGCAGTATTTT
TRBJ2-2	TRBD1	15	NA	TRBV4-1	CASSLPGQGAGELFF	TGCGCCAGCAGCCTTCCGGGACAGGGAGCCGGGGAGCTGTTTTTT
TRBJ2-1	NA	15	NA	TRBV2	CASSPFREIYNEQFF	TGTGCCAGCAGTCCGTTCCGGGAGATCTACAATGAGCAGTTCTTC
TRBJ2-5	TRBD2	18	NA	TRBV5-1	CASSLAGVSGGPQETQYF	TGCGCCAGCAGCTTGGCCGGGGTTAGCGGGGGGCCCCAAGAGACCCAGTACTTC
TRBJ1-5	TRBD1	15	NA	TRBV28	CASSSPGTGGQPQHF	TGTGCCAGCAGTTCCCCCGGGACAGGGGGCCAGCCCCAGCATTTT
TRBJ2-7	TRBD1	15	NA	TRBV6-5	CASSYSGTEAYEQYF	TGTGCCAGCAGTTACTCAGGGACAGAGGCCTACGAGCAGTACTTC
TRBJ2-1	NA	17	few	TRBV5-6	CASSLPRLGLARSEQFF	TGTGCCAGCAGCTTACCTCGATTGGGACTCGCCAGAAGTGAGCAGTTCTTC
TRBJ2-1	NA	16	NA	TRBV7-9	CASSLWRRSSYNEQFF	TGTGCCAGCAGCTTATGGCGGCGGAGCTCCTACAATGAGCAGTTCTTC
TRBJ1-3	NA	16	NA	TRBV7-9	CASSPHSPRSGNTIYF	TGTGCCAGCAGCCCACACTCCCCCAGGTCTGGAAACACCATATATTTT